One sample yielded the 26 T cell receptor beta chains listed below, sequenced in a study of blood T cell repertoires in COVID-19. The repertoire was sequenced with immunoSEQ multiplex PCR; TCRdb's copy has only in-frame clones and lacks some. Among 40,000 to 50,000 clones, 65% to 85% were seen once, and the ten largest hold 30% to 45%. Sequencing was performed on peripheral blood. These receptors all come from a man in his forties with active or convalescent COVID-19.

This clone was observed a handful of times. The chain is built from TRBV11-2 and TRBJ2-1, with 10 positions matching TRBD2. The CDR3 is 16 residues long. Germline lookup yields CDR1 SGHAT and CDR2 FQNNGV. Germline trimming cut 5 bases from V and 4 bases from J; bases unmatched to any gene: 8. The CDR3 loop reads CASSQMGLAKYNEQFF. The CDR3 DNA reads TGTGCCAGCAGCCAAATGGGACTAGCGAAGTACAATGAGCAGTTCTTC.

For the CDR3, the DNA is TGCGCCAGCAGCCAAGGGGCCCTAGCGGGAGCGGCAGATACGCAGTATTTT. Its protein product is CASSQGALAGAADTQYF. The chain combines TRBV4-1 with TRBJ2-3; 10 positions match TRBD2. The CDR3 runs to 17 residues. V gave up 1 base and J gave up 4 bases; unmatched junction bases: 8. Germline values: CDR1 MGHRA, CDR2 YSYEKL.

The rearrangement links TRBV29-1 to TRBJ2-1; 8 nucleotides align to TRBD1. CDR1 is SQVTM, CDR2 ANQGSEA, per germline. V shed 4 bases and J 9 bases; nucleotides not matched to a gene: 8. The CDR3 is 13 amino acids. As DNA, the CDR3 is TGCAGCGTTGTTACAGGGGGAAGTGGTGAGCAGTTCTTC. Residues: CSVVTGGSGEQFF.

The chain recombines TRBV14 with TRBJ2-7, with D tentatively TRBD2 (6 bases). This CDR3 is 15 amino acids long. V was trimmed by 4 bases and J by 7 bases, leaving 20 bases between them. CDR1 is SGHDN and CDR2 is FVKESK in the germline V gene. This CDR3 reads CASSPDGSSMREQYF. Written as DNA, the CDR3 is TGTGCCAGCAGCCCCGACGGGAGCTCGATGCGGGAGCAGTACTTC.

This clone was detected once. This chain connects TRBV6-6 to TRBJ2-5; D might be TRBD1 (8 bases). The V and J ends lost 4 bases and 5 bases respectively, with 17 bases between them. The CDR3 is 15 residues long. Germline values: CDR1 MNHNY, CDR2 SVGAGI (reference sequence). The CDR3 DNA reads TGTGCCAGCAGTTCCGGGGGGACAGGAACGGAGACCCAGTACTTC. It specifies CASSSGGTGTETQYF.

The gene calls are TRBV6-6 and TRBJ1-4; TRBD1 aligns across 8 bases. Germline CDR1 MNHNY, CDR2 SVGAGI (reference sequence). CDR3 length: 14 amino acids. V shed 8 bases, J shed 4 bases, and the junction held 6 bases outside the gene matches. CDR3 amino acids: CASSGQGSNEKLFF. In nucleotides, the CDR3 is TGTGCCAGCTCCGGACAGGGTAGTAATGAAAAACTGTTTTTT.

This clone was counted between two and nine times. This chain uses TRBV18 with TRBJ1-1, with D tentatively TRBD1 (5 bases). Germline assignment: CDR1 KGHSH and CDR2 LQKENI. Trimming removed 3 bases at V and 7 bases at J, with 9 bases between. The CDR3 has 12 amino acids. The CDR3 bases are TGTGCCAGCTCACCGATTAGGGGTGAAGCTTTCTTT. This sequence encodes CASSPIRGEAFF.

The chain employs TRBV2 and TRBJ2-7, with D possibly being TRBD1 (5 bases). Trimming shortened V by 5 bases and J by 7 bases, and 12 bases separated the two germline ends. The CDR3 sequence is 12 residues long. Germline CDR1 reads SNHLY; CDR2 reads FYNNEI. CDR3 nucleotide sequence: TGTGCCAGCAGTCAGACCAAGGGGGAGCAGTACTTC. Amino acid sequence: CASSQTKGEQYF.

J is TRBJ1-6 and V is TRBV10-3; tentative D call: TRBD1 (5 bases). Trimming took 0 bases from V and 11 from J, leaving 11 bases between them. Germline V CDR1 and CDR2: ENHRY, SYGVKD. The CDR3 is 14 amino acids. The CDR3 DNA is TGTGCCATCAGTGAGTCGGGCAGGGCGGCACCCCTCCACTTT. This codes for CAISESGRAAPLHF.

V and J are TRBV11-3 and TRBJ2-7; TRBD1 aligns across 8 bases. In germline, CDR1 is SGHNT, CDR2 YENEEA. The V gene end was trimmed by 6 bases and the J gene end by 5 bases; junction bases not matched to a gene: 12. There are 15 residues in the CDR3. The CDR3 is CASRPTSDRVHEQYF. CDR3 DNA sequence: TGTGCCAGCAGACCAACTTCGGACAGGGTGCACGAGCAGTACTTC.

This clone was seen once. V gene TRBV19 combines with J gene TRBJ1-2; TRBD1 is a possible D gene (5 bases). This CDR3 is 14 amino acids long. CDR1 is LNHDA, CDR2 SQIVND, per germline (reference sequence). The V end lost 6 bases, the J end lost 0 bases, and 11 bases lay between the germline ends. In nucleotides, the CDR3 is TGTGCCAGTAGCACAGGTACTTCTAACTATGGCTACACCTTC. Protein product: CASSTGTSNYGYTF.

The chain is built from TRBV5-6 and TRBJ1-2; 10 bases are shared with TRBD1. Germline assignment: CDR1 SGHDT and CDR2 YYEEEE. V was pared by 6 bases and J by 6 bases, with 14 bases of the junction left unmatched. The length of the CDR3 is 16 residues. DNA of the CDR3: TGTGCCAGCACCCAGGACAGGGGGATTAATGAGAATGGCTACACCTTC. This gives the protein CASTQDRGINENGYTF.

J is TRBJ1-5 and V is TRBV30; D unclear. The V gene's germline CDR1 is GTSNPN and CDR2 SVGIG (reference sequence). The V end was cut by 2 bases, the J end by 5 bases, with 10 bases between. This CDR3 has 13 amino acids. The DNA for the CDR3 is TGTGCCTGGAGTCGAAAATCGGATCAGCCCCAGCATTTT. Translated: CAWSRKSDQPQHF.

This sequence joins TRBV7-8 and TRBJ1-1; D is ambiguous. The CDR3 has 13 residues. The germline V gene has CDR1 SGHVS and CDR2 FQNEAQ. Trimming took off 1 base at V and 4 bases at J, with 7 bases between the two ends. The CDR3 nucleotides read TGTGCCAGCAGCTTAGAGTCGAGCACTGAAGCTTTCTTT. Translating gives CASSLESSTEAFF. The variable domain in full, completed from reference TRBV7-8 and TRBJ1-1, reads GAGVSQSPRYKVAKRGQDVALRCDPISGHVSLFWYQQALGQGPEFLTYFQNEAQLDKSGLPSDRFFAERPEGSVSTLKIQRTQQEDSAVYLCASSLESSTEAFFGQGTRLTVV.

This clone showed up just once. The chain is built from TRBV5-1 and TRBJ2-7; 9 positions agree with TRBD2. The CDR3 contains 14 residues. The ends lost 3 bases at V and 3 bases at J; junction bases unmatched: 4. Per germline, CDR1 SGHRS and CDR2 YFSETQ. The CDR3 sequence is CASSSLAGDYEQYF. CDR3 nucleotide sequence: TGCGCCAGCAGCTCTTTAGCGGGGGACTACGAGCAGTACTTC.

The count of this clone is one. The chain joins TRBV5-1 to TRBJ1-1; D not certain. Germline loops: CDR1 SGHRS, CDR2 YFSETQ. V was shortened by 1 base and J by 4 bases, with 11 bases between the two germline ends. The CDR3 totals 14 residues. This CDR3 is CASSLYTQPTEAFF. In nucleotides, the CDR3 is TGCGCCAGCAGCTTGTACACCCAACCCACTGAAGCTTTCTTT.

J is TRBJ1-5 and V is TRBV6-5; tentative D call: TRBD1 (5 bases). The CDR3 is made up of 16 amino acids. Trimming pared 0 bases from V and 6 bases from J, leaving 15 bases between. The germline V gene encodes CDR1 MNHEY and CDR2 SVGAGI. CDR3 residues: CASSYSSVGGSQPQHF. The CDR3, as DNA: TGTGCCAGCAGTTACTCGTCCGTGGGGGGGAGTCAGCCCCAGCATTTT.

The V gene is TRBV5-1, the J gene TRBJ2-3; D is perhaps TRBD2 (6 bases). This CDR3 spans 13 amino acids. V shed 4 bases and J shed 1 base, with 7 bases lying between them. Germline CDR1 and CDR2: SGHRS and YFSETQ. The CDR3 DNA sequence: TGCGCCAGCAGCCCTAGCGGCACAGATACGCAGTATTTT. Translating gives CASSPSGTDTQYF. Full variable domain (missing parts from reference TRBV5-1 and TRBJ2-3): KAGVTQTPRYLIKTRGQQVTLSCSPISGHRSVSWYQQTPGQGLQFLFEYFSETQRNKGNFPGRFSGRQFSNSRSEMNVSTLELGDSALYLCASSPSGTDTQYFGPGTRLTVL.

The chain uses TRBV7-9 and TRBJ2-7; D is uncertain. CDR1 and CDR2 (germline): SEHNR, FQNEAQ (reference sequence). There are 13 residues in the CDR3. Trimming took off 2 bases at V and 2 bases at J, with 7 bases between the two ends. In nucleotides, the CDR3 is TGTGCCAGCAGCTTATCCTCAGCCTACGAGCAGTACTTC. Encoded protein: CASSLSSAYEQYF. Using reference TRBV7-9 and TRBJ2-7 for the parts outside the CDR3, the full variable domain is DTGVSQNPRHKITKRGQNVTFRCDPISEHNRLYWYRQTLGQGPEFLTYFQNEAQLEKSRLLSDRFSAERPKGSFSTLEIQRTEQGDSAMYLCASSLSSAYEQYFGPGTRLTVT.

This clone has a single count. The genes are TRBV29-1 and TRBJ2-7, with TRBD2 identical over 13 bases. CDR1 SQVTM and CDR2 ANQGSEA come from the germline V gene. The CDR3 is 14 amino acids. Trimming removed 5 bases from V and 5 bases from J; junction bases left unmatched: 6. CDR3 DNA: TGCAGCGTTTTGACTAGCGGGAGGAGCAACGAGCAGTACTTC. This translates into CSVLTSGRSNEQYF.

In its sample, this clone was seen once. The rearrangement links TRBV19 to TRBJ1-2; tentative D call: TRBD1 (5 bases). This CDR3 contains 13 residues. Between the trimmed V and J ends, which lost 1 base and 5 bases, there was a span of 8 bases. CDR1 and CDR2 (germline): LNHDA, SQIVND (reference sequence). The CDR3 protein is CASSIGGAYGYTF. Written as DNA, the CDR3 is TGTGCCAGTAGTATAGGGGGCGCGTATGGCTACACCTTC.

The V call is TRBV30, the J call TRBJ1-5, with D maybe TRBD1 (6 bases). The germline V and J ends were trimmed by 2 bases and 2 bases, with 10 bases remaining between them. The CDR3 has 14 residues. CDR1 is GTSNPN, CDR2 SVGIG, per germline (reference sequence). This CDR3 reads CAWSRGSGNQPQHF. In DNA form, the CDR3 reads TGTGCCTGGAGTAGGGGGTCCGGCAATCAGCCCCAGCATTTT.

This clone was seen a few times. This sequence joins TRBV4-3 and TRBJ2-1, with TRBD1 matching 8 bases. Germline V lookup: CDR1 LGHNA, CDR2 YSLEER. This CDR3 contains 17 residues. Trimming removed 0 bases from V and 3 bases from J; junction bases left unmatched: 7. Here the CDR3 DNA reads TGCGCCAGCAGCCAAGATGGAACGGGACAGGACTACAATGAGCAGTTCTTC. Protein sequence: CASSQDGTGQDYNEQFF.

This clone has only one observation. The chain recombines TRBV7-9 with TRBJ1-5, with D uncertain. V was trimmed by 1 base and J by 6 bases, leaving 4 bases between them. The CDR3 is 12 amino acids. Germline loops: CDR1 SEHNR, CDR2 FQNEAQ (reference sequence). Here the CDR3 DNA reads TGTGCCAGCAGCTTAGACAGTCAGCCCCAGCATTTT. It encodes CASSLDSQPQHF. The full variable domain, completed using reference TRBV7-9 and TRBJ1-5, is DTGVSQNPRHKITKRGQNVTFRCDPISEHNRLYWYRQTLGQGPEFLTYFQNEAQLEKSRLLSDRFSAERPKGSFSTLEIQRTEQGDSAMYLCASSLDSQPQHFGDGTRLSIL.

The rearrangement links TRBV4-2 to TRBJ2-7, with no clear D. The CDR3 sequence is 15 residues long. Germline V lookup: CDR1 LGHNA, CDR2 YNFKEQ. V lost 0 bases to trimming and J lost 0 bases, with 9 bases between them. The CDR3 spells CASSQDRVSSYEQYF. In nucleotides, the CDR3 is TGTGCCAGCAGCCAAGATCGAGTAAGCTCCTACGAGCAGTACTTC.

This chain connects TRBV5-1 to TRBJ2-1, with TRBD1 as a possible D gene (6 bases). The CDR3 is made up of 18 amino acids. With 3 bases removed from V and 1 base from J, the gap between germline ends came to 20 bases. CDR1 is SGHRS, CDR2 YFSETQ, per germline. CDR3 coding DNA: TGCGCCAGCAGCTCGCAGGGGAAGGACGGGTATTCCTACAATGAGCAGTTCTTC. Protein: CASSSQGKDGYSYNEQFF.